Described below is a single TCR beta chain sequence and its context. Its antigen remains unknown. The sample originates from a study of graft-versus-host responses after intestinal transplantation. On the study more broadly: The transplants performed in recipients were multivisceral, liver-intestinal, or isolated intestinal.

Produced via immunoSEQ multiplex PCR; TCRdb's table is partial and in-frame only. The table records over 75,000 clones, about 83% of them present only once. The V gene lost 4 bases and the J gene lost 2 bases, with 8 bases spanning the gap. The CDR3 covers 13 residues. CDR1 MNHEY and CDR2 SMNVEV come from the germline V gene (reference sequence). Study-level results: Allograft clonal ratios (graft-versus-host to host-versus-graft) were high in patients who had graft-donor T cell macrochimerism. GvH clones surfaced in recipient marrow, some emerging earlier in ileum or blood.

The chain is built from TRBV27 and TRBJ1-1, with D hard to call. The sequences come from PBMCs, collected 255 days after intestinal transplant. This receptor was identified in a human patient who received an intestinal transplant, so some T cells may come from the graft donor. This chain's CDR3 is CASSWAANTEAFF. CDR3 nucleotides: TGTGCCAGCAGTTGGGCCGCAAACACTGAAGCTTTCTTT.